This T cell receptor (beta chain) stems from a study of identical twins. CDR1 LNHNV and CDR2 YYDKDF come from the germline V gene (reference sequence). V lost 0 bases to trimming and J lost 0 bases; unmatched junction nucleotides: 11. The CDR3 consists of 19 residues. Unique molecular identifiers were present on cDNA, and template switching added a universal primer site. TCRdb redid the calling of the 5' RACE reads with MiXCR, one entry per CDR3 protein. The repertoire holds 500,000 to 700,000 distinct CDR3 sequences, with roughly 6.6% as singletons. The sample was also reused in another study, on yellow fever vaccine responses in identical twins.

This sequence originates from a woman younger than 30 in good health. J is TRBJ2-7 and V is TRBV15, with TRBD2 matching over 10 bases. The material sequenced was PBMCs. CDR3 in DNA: TGTGCCACCAGCAGAGAACCGACTTCTGCTAGCGGGAGCTCCTACGAGCAGTACTTC. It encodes CATSREPTSASGSSYEQYF. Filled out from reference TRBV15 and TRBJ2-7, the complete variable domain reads DAMVIQNPRYQVTQFGKPVTLSCSQTLNHNVMYWYQQKSSQAPKLLFHYYDKDFNNEADTPDNFQSRRPNTSFCFLDIRSPGLGDTAMYLCATSREPTSASGSSYEQYFGPGTRLTVT.